This T cell receptor (beta chain) was obtained from a study of blood T cell repertoires in COVID-19. Study-wide context: Whether acute or convalescent, the COVID-19 samples came from the United States, Italy and Spain. Sources were T cells, B-cell-depleted T cells, or PBMCs; the material itself was cDNA or gDNA.

Per the original methods: The assay estimated nucleated cells by amplifying reference gene primers. Produced via immunoSEQ multiplex PCR; TCRdb's table is partial and in-frame only. Clone size and the V and J calls come from that table; the DNA yielded D and trimming. The data hold about 180,000 clones, with about nine tenths observed a single time. V gave up 0 bases and J gave up 3 bases; unmatched junction bases: 5. Germline CDR1 and CDR2: SGDLS and YYNGEE. The CDR3 is 15 residues long. This sequence originates from a woman aged 30 to 39 with acute or convalescent COVID-19. V and J are TRBV9 and TRBJ2-7; 8 bases map to TRBD1. The sequencing sample was made of peripheral blood. The CDR3 coding sequence is TGTGCCAGCAGCGTAGGAGGAGGGACAGGCTACGAGCAGTACTTC. It yields the protein CASSVGGGTGYEQYF.